This T cell receptor (beta chain) was sequenced during a study of neoadjuvant nivolumab and ipilimumab in lung cancer. Findings of the study overall: Blood richness before therapy tracked richness in tumors resected after neoadjuvant therapy.

This CDR3 has 15 amino acids. V dropped 2 bases and J dropped 2 bases, with 13 bases sitting between them. Germline CDR1 GTSNPN, CDR2 SVGIG (reference sequence). This table comes from immunoSEQ multiplex PCR, and its TCRdb copy is limited to in-frame clones, with some not included. The sample consists of around 4,000 clones, more than 80% of them appearing once. On this clone itself: Its cognate antigen is unknown.

The sequence was collected from an adult with non-small cell lung cancer. Some clones in this sample may be carry-over from other donors' samples. The J gene is TRBJ1-5, the V gene TRBV30; D remains unclear. The material was normal lung tissue adjacent to the tumor, obtained after neoadjuvant nivolumab, alone or with ipilimumab, at or shortly before surgery. This CDR3 reads CAWSQSLIGNQPQHF. As DNA, the CDR3 is TGTGCCTGGAGTCAGAGTCTAATCGGCAATCAGCCCCAGCATTTT. The full variable domain, with the rest looked up from reference TRBV30 and TRBJ1-5, is SQTIHQWPATLVQPVGSPLSLECTVEGTSNPNLYWYRQAAGRGLQLLFYSVGIGQISSEVPQNLSASRPQDRQFILSSKKLLLSDSGFYLCAWSQSLIGNQPQHFGDGTRLSIL.